The present T cell receptor (beta chain) was sequenced within a study of T cells in localized non-small cell lung cancer. Germline V lookup: CDR1 SGDLS, CDR2 YYNGEE. This CDR3 spans 17 amino acids. V was pared by 0 bases and J by 0 bases, with 2 bases of the junction left unmatched. Findings and limits, study-wide: Adjacent lung was found to contain a median roughly 60 of the top 100 tumor clones. Prolonged overall survival went with higher T cell density in the blood.

Method: immunoSEQ multiplex PCR; TCRdb's copy keeps in-frame clones and lacks some. The table includes 40,000 or so clones, over 70% detected once. Comments on this clone: Its antigen is still unknown.

The chain couples TRBV9 to TRBJ2-1, with 11 bases fitting TRBD2. This clonotype was obtained from a male donor older than 55 with stage III squamous cell lung carcinoma. Sequences were derived from peripheral blood, sampled before any cancer treatment. CDR3 amino acids: CASSVATSGSSYNEQFF. The CDR3 DNA reads as TGTGCCAGCAGCGTAGCTACTAGCGGGAGCTCCTACAATGAGCAGTTCTTC.